The 30 T cell receptor beta chains listed next were all sequenced from one sample in a study of Graves' ophthalmopathy and Graves' hyperthyroidism. Investigators amplified TCR beta CDR3 regions from RNA transcripts. RT-PCR in the first round used HTBI primers; a second-round multiplex PCR followed. TCRdb reprocessed the multiplex PCR reads via MiXCR and lists one record per CDR3 protein. Of hundreds of thousands of distinct CDR3 sequences listed, roughly 20% are singletons. The sequencing sample was made of peripheral blood. Every receptor here comes from a woman under 30 with stable Graves' hyperthyroidism.

The J gene is TRBJ1-2, the V gene TRBV7-8; possible D gene TRBD1, 6 bases. Per the germline V gene, CDR1 is SGHVS and CDR2 is FQNEAQ. Trimming removed 0 bases from V and 8 bases from J, with 13 bases in between. The CDR3 runs to 14 residues. Here the CDR3 reads CASSLADSVYGYTF. CDR3 DNA: TGTGCCAGCAGCTTAGCGGACAGCGTTTACGGCTACACCTTC.

J is TRBJ1-5 and V is TRBV6-1; D not certain. This CDR3 has 14 residues. The V end was cut by 5 bases, the J end by 7 bases, with 15 bases between. CDR1 is MNHNS, CDR2 SASEGT, per germline. CDR3 DNA: TGTGCCAGCAGTAAAAGGCCGGAACGACAGCCCCAGCATTTT. It encodes CASSKRPERQPQHF.

In its sample, this clonotype was seen once. The V call is TRBV7-8, the J call TRBJ2-7; D remains ambiguous. From germline, CDR1 is SGHVS and CDR2 FQNEAQ. Trimming took 7 bases from V and 5 from J, leaving 9 bases between them. This CDR3 has 11 residues. The CDR3, as DNA: TGTGCCAGCACCCTAGGTGACGAGCAGTACTTC. Protein: CASTLGDEQYF. Full variable domain (remainder filled in from reference TRBV7-8 and TRBJ2-7): GAGVSQSPRYKVAKRGQDVALRCDPISGHVSLFWYQQALGQGPEFLTYFQNEAQLDKSGLPSDRFFAERPEGSVSTLKIQRTQQEDSAVYLCASTLGDEQYFGPGTRLTVT.

In DNA form, the CDR3 reads TGTGCCAGCAAAGGCATCGGGACTAGCACCGGGGAGCTGTTTTTT. Translation gives CASKGIGTSTGELFF. The chain carries TRBV2 and TRBJ2-2; 8 nucleotides match TRBD2. This CDR3 comprises 15 residues. CDR1 and CDR2 from the germline V gene are SNHLY and FYNNEI. J was trimmed by 4 bases and V by 7 bases; bases with no gene match: 8.

This clonotype has at least ten counts. The rearrangement joins TRBV6-1 to TRBJ2-7; 7 bases map to TRBD1. The CDR3 length is 13 residues. V gave up 4 bases and J gave up 2 bases; unmatched junction bases: 2. Germline V CDR1 and CDR2: MNHNS, SASEGT. The CDR3 DNA sequence: TGTGCCAGCAGTGTTCAGGGGGCCTACGAGCAGTACTTC. Translating it yields CASSVQGAYEQYF.

At least ten counts were recorded for this clonotype. V usage is TRBV12-3 or TRBV12-4 and J usage is TRBJ2-5, with no clear D. The CDR3 totals 12 residues. The V end was cut by 9 bases, the J end by 0 bases, with 8 bases between. Here the CDR3 DNA reads TGTGCCAGTTCACAGCACCAAGAGACCCAGTACTTC. Translating gives CASSQHQETQYF.

This clonotype was seen at least ten times. The junction does not match germline at one end; this may be a read error. This chain links TRBV5-1 with TRBJ2-2, with TRBD2 matching 11 bases. The CDR3 has 16 amino acids. Germline values: CDR1 SGHRS, CDR2 YFSETQ. The CDR3 reads CASSLYLAGGTEELFF. In nucleotides, the CDR3 is TGCGCCAGCAGCTTGTACCTAGCGGGAGGAACCGAGGAGCTGTTTTTT.

This clonotype was observed at least ten times. Compared with germline, one end of the junction differs, possibly owing to a read error. The V gene is TRBV7-2, the J gene TRBJ2-2; 12 nucleotides align to TRBD2. The CDR3 is 16 residues long. CDR1 and CDR2 (germline): SGHTA, FQGNSA. The CDR3 loop reads CASSPSGRAVTGKLFF. The CDR3 nucleotides read TGTGCCAGCAGCCCTAGCGGGAGGGCCGTTACCGGGAAGCTGTTTTTT.

This clonotype was observed at least ten times. J is TRBJ1-1 and V is TRBV6-5; D unresolved. V gave up 2 bases and J gave up 6 bases, with 10 bases separating them. CDR3 size: 13 residues. The V gene's germline CDR1 is MNHEY and CDR2 SVGAGI. Here the CDR3 DNA reads TGTGCCAGCAGTTACGACGACGTCGCTGAAGCTTTCTTT. It encodes CASSYDDVAEAFF.

This clonotype was seen at least ten times. This may be a read error, as it is one base from a much larger clone. CDR3 sequence: CAISDSYEQYF. The CDR3 DNA follows: TGTGCCATCAGTGACTCCTACGAGCAGTACTTC. The chain carries TRBV10-3 and TRBJ2-7; D gene unclear. This CDR3 has 11 residues. V was shortened by 3 bases and J by 0 bases, with 0 bases between the two germline ends. The germline gives CDR1 ENHRY, CDR2 SYGVKD.

This clonotype was observed at least ten times. The genes are TRBV24-1 and TRBJ2-7, with 14 nucleotides matching TRBD2. The length of the CDR3 is 22 residues. Germline V lookup: CDR1 KGHDR, CDR2 SFDVKD. The J segment lost 0 bases and the V segment lost 0 bases, leaving 15 bases of the junction unmatched. The CDR3: CATSDLHQEPQGLAGASYEQYF. The CDR3 region has the DNA TGTGCCACCAGTGATTTGCATCAGGAACCGCAGGGACTAGCGGGGGCCTCCTACGAGCAGTACTTC.

This clonotype was counted at least ten times. V usage is TRBV20-1 and J usage is TRBJ2-5; unclear D gene. V lost 3 bases to trimming and J lost 7 bases, with 15 bases between them. The germline V gene encodes CDR1 DFQATT and CDR2 SNEGSKA (reference sequence). This CDR3 contains 13 residues. The CDR3 DNA sequence: TGCAGTGCTAGGACCGGGTCCCATGGGACCCAGTACTTC. Its translation is CSARTGSHGTQYF.

This chain links TRBV2 with TRBJ2-2; no firm D call. The germline CDR1 and CDR2 sequences are SNHLY and FYNNEI. The CDR3 contains 13 residues. The CDR3 nucleotides read TGTGTCAGTAGAGGACCGAACACCGGGGAGCTGTTTTTT. As protein: CVSRGPNTGELFF.

The table lists this clonotype with many counts. The gene calls are TRBV18 and TRBJ1-5; D gene unclear. In germline, CDR1 is KGHSH, CDR2 LQKENI. The CDR3 is made up of 14 amino acids. The V gene lost 0 bases and the J gene lost 11 bases, with 14 bases spanning the gap. In DNA, the CDR3 is TGTGCCAGCTCACCACCGGGTCAGCTATGGGCCCAGCATTTT. Its translation: CASSPPGQLWAQHF.

Remarks on this clonotype: A much bigger clone sits one base away, suggesting this may be a read error. The V and J genes are TRBV10-3 and TRBJ1-2; possibly TRBD1 for D (6 bases). The CDR3 has 13 amino acids. Germline V gene sequence: CDR1 ENHRY, CDR2 SYGVKD. The chain's CDR3 is CGISGQGRYGYTF. CDR3 in DNA: TGTGGCATCAGTGGCCAGGGGCGCTATGGCTACACCTTC.

This clonotype showed up many times. The chain uses TRBV24-1 and TRBJ2-5; D may match TRBD1 or TRBD2 (6 bases each). Germline CDR1 and CDR2: KGHDR and SFDVKD. The CDR3 runs 15 residues. Trimming left V 3 bases short and J 4 bases short, with 14 bases between. CDR3 protein: CATSDRGRGIETQYF. In DNA, the CDR3 is TGTGCCACCAGTGATCGGGGGCGCGGAATAGAGACCCAGTACTTC.

This clonotype occurred many times. The chain combines TRBV20-1 with TRBJ2-6; perhaps TRBD2 as D (5 bases). With 3 bases removed from V and 1 base from J, the gap between germline ends came to 7 bases. The CDR3 length is 14 residues. Germline V CDR1 and CDR2: DFQATT, SNEGSKA (reference sequence). The CDR3 DNA sequence: TGCAGTGCTAGGGAGGAGTCTGGGGCCAACGTCCTGACTTTC. This encodes CSAREESGANVLTF.

The chain has TRBV12-3 or TRBV12-4 and TRBJ2-7; 8 positions agree with TRBD2. V lost 3 bases to trimming and J lost 3 bases; unmatched junction nucleotides: 7. The CDR3 runs to 15 residues. CDR3 coding DNA: TGTGCCAGCAGTTTTGTGGCGGGAGGCCGCTACGAGCAGTACTTC. It codes for CASSFVAGGRYEQYF.

The chain carries TRBV12-3 or TRBV12-4 and TRBJ2-2; D possibly corresponds to TRBD1 (6 bases). The V end lost 8 bases, the J end lost 0 bases, and 10 bases lay between the germline ends. This CDR3 contains 14 residues. The DNA of the CDR3 is TGTGCCAGCCGGGACAATACGAACACCGGGGAGCTGTTTTTT. It is translated as CASRDNTNTGELFF.

This clonotype has at least ten counts. The chain is built from TRBV25-1 and TRBJ1-1; the D gene is possibly TRBD1 (6 bases). This CDR3 has 12 amino acids. Germline lookup yields CDR1 MGHDK and CDR2 SYGVNS. Trimming removed 8 bases from V and 4 bases from J, with 11 bases in between. CDR3 in amino acids: CASGRGPTEAFF. The CDR3 DNA reads as TGTGCCAGCGGCCGGGGGCCCACTGAAGCTTTCTTT. Full variable domain (rest looked up from reference TRBV25-1 and TRBJ1-1): EADIYQTPRYLVIGTGKKITLECSQTMGHDKMYWYQQDPGMELHLIHYSYGVNSTEKGDLSSESTVSRIRTEHFPLTLESARPSHTSQYLCASGRGPTEAFFGQGTRLTVV.

At least ten counts were recorded for this clonotype. V is TRBV5-1 and J is TRBJ2-6, with 9 bases matching TRBD1. The V gene's germline CDR1 is SGHRS and CDR2 YFSETQ. The CDR3 contains 18 residues. The V and J ends lost 2 bases and 2 bases, in that order; junction bases with no gene match: 8. In DNA, the CDR3 is TGCGCCAGCAGCTTACGAGGACAGGGGATAGCTGGGGCCAACGTCCTGACTTTC. Its translation is CASSLRGQGIAGANVLTF.

This clonotype occurred many times. This sequence joins TRBV20-1 and TRBJ1-2; D possibly corresponds to TRBD1 (5 bases). Trimming left V 3 bases short and J 8 bases short, with 10 bases between. CDR3 length: 11 residues. The germline CDR1 and CDR2 sequences are DFQATT and SNEGSKA (reference sequence). CDR3 sequence reads: CSASDGGGYTF. DNA of the CDR3: TGCAGTGCTAGTGACGGGGGGGGCTACACCTTC.

In its sample, this clonotype was seen many times. This chain uses TRBV2 with TRBJ2-7; D is unclear. The germline V gene encodes CDR1 SNHLY and CDR2 FYNNEI. Deletions cut 7 bases from V and 4 bases from J, with 14 bases between. The CDR3 is 13 amino acids. The CDR3 DNA follows: TGTGCCAGCACCTCAGACCACCCATACGAGCAGTACTTC. Translating it yields CASTSDHPYEQYF.

The chain joins TRBV7-9 to TRBJ2-7; TRBD1 matches at 9 bases. The CDR3 consists of 18 residues. Germline V gives CDR1 SEHNR, CDR2 FQNEAQ (reference sequence). V dropped 5 bases and J dropped 3; count of bases not matched to a gene: 17. The CDR3 DNA follows: TGTGCCAGCAGCACCGGGACAGGGAGTTCCTTAACTAACTACGAGCAGTACTTC. Translation gives CASSTGTGSSLTNYEQYF.

In DNA form, the CDR3 reads TGTGCCAGCAGCCAAGTAGGGGGGAGCGAAACAGATACGCAGTATTTT. This translates into CASSQVGGSETDTQYF. The chain employs TRBV4-2 and TRBJ2-3; tentatively, D is TRBD1 or TRBD2 (6 bases each). The V end lost 1 base, the J end lost 3 bases, and 14 bases lay between the germline ends. Germline values: CDR1 LGHNA, CDR2 YNFKEQ. The CDR3 is made up of 16 amino acids.

This clonotype was recorded many times. The rearrangement uses TRBV19 and TRBJ1-3; D is uncertain. Per germline, CDR1 LNHDA and CDR2 SQIVND (reference sequence). V gave up 9 bases and J gave up 1 base, with 19 bases separating them. This CDR3 region has 16 residues. CDR3 in amino acids: CASATGGWISGNTIYF. The CDR3 nucleotides are TGTGCCAGCGCCACCGGTGGGTGGATATCTGGAAACACCATATATTTT.

At least ten counts were recorded for this clonotype. The chain's CDR3 is CSARDRIYGYTF. The CDR3 coding sequence is TGCAGTGCTAGAGACAGGATCTATGGCTACACCTTC. This sequence joins TRBV20-1 and TRBJ1-2; D uncertain. The CDR3 length is 12 residues. The germline CDR1 and CDR2 sequences are DFQATT and SNEGSKA (reference sequence). Trimming pared 0 bases from V and 4 bases from J, leaving 6 bases between.

This clonotype appeared many times. The genes are TRBV6-2 or TRBV6-3 and TRBJ1-5, with D maybe TRBD1 (5 bases). The CDR3 extends over 12 amino acids. CDR1 is MNHEY and CDR2 is SVGEGT in the germline V gene. The V end was cut by 6 bases, the J end by 3 bases, with 6 bases between. CDR3 bases: TGTGCCAGCAGGGACACCAATCAGCCCCAGCATTTT. This gives the protein CASRDTNQPQHF.

This chain links TRBV30 with TRBJ1-1; weak D call: TRBD1 (6 bases). V gave up 1 base and J gave up 4 bases, with 10 bases separating them. This CDR3 comprises 13 residues. Germline V gene sequence: CDR1 GTSNPN, CDR2 SVGIG (reference sequence). CDR3 residues: CAWSGWGPTEAFF. CDR3 sequence (DNA): TGTGCCTGGAGTGGTTGGGGGCCCACTGAAGCTTTCTTT.

Comment on this clonotype: A much more abundant neighbour one base away suggests this may be a read error. This chain links TRBV7-9 with TRBJ1-1; the D is unclear. There are 13 residues in the CDR3. Germline V gene data show CDR1 as SEHNR and CDR2 as FQNEAQ (reference sequence). Trimming cost V 3 bases and J 12 bases, with 17 bases left between them. CDR3 DNA: TGTGCCAGCAGCTTTTCTGACCGAACTTCGTCTTTCTTT. It translates to CASSFSDRTSSFF.